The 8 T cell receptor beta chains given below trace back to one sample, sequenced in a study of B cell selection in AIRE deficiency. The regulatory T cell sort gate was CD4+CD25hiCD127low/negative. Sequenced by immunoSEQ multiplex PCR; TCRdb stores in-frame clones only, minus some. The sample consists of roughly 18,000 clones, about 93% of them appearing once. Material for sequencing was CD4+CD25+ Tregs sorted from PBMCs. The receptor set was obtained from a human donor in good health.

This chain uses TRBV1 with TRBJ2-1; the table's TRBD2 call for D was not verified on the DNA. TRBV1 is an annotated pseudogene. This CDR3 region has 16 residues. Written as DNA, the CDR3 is TGCACCAGCAGCCAAGCGCCGGGGGGAGGGCCTCGGGAGCAGTTCTTC. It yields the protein CTSSQAPGGGPREQFF.

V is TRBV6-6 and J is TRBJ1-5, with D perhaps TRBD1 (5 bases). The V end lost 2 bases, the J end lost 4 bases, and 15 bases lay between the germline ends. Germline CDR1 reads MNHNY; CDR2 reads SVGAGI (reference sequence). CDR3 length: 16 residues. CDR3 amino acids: CASSYPRVRGNQPQHF. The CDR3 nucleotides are TGTGCCAGCAGTTACCCTCGAGTCCGGGGGAATCAGCCCCAGCATTTT.

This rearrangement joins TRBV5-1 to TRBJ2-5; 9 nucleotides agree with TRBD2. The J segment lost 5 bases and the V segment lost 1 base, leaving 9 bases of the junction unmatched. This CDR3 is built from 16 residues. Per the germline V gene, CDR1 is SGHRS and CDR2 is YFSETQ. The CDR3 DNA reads TGCGCCAGCAGCTTGCGCCTAGCGGGAAGAGGGGAGACCCAGTACTTC. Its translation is CASSLRLAGRGETQYF.

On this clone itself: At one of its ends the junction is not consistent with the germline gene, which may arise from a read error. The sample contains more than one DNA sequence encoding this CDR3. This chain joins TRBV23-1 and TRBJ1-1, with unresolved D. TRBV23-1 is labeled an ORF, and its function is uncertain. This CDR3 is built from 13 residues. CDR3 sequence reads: CASSPSSESEAFF. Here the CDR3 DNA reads TGCGCCAGCAGTCCCTCGTCGGAGTCTGAAGCCTTCTTT.

CDR3 nucleotides: TGCAGCCTGGACAGGGGAGGAGGCAATCAGCCCCAGCATTTT. This translates into CSLDRGGGNQPQHF. The chain combines TRBV29-1 with TRBJ1-5, with 9 bases identical to TRBD1. The CDR3 runs to 14 residues. CDR1 is SQVTM and CDR2 is ANQGSEA in the germline V gene. Unmatched junction bases numbered 7, after V lost 8 bases and J lost 2 bases. The entire variable domain, with the rest obtained from reference TRBV29-1 and TRBJ1-5, is as follows: SAVISQKPSRDICQRGTSLTIQCQVDSQVTMMFWYRQQPGQSLTLIATANQGSEATYESGFVIDKFPISRPNLTFSTLTVSNMSPEDSSIYLCSLDRGGGNQPQHFGDGTRLSIL.

The CDR3, as DNA: TGTGCCAGCAGCTTGGGAAGGACTAGCGGGTTTTACGTTTCAGATACGCAGTATTTT. This sequence encodes CASSLGRTSGFYVSDTQYF. The V gene is TRBV5-6, the J gene TRBJ2-3, with TRBD2 identical over 11 bases. Trimming removed 0 bases from V and 4 bases from J; junction bases left unmatched: 13. The CDR3 has 19 residues. In germline, CDR1 is SGHDT, CDR2 YYEEEE.

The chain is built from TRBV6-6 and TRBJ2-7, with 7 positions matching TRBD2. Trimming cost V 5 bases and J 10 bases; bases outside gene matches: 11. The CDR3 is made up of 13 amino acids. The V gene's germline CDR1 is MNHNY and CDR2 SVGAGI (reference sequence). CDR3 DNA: TGTGCCAGCAGTGATACCGGGACTATGAGACAGTACTTC. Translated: CASSDTGTMRQYF.

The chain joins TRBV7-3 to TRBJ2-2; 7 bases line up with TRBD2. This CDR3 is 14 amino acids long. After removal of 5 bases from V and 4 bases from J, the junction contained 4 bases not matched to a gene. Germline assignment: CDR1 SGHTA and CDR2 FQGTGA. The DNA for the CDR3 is TGTGCCAGCAGCCGGTCGGGGGGCACCGGGGAGCTGTTTTTT. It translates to CASSRSGGTGELFF.